This entry concerns a single TCR beta chain. Its antigen is unknown. Repertoires were sampled repeatedly during chemoradiotherapy. This record belongs to a study of chemoradiotherapy in HPV16-positive cancers. Study outcomes and limitations: During treatment, candidate HPV-specific clones and E7-related motifs expanded in tumor.

The germline gives CDR1 SGHAT, CDR2 FQDESV (reference sequence). The CDR3 sequence is 15 residues long. The ends were cut back, 5 bases at V and 2 bases at J, with 14 bases in the middle. Repertoires were generated with immunoSEQ multiplex PCR, while TCRdb's copy carries only in-frame clones and drops some. Counted here are fewer than 40,000 clones, roughly 90% occurring once; the ten biggest clones make up roughly 3.4%. Here the sequenced sample was blood, taken from a patient who underwent chemoradiotherapy. The chain combines TRBV11-1 with TRBJ2-3; D is possibly TRBD2 (5 bases). This clonotype was sampled from a human donor with HPV-associated anogenital cancer. In nucleotides, the CDR3 is TGTGCCAGCAGCCTCGGGATCAACCCCACAGATACGCAGTATTTT. It yields the protein CASSLGINPTDTQYF.